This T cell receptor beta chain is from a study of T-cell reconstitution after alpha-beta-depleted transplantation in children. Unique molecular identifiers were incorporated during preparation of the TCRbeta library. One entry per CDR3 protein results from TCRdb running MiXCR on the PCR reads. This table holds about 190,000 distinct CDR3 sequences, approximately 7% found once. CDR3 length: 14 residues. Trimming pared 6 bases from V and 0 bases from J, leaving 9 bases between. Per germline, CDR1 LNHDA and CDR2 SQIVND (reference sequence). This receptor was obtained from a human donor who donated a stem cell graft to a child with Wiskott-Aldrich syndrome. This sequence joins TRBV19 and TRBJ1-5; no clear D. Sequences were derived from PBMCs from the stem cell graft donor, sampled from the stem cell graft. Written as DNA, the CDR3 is TGTGCCAGTAGCCTGTGGGATAGCAATCAGCCCCAGCATTTT. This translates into CASSLWDSNQPQHF.